Listed below are T cell receptor beta chains from one sample, sequenced in a study of neurological immune-mediated disorders. Via MiXCR, TCRdb re-called the 5' RACE reads, giving one row per CDR3 protein. The profile covers about 38,000 distinct CDR3 sequences, with 4% to 5.5% appearing a single time and 8.5% to 10% taken by the ten largest. The sequenced sample consisted of CD4+ T cells from blood. Receptors originate from a man aged 18 to 30 in good health. Both conserved end residues are part of each CDR3. Each record gives: D gene, clone size, V gene, J gene, CDR3 protein, CDR3 DNA. The D gene is left open where the match is weak. Clone sizes are shown as once, few, many or a size class.

.	many	TRBV5-1	TRBJ1-1	CASSLGFSARMNTEAFF	TGCGCCAGCAGCTTGGGGTTTTCCGCGAGAATGAACACTGAAGCTTTCTTT
.	many	TRBV25-1	TRBJ2-2	CASSIAGTPTGELFF	TGTGCCAGCAGTATTGCCGGGACTCCCACCGGGGAGCTGTTTTTT
TRBD1	many	TRBV5-1	TRBJ2-3	CASSFQGVSTDTQYF	TGCGCCAGCAGCTTTCAGGGGGTTAGCACAGATACGCAGTATTTT
.	many	TRBV29-1	TRBJ2-5	CSVEKTGGQTQYF	TGCAGCGTTGAAAAGACAGGCGGGCAGACCCAGTACTTC
.	many	TRBV10-1	TRBJ1-1	CASSENGGTEAFF	TGCGCCAGCAGTGAGAATGGGGGAACTGAAGCTTTCTTT
TRBD1	many	TRBV12-3/TRBV12-4	TRBJ2-7	CASSPGTVTYEQYF	TGTGCCAGCAGTCCCGGGACAGTGACCTACGAGCAGTACTTC
TRBD2	many	TRBV25-1	TRBJ2-1	CASSEGGGRDEQFF	TGTGCCAGCAGTGAGGGCGGGGGGCGGGATGAGCAGTTCTTC
.	many	TRBV5-5	TRBJ1-6	CASSSRGDSPLHF	TGTGCCAGCAGCTCCCGAGGAGATTCACCCCTCCACTTT
.	many	TRBV4-1	TRBJ1-6	CASSQGSTLRKDSPLHF	TGCGCCAGCAGCCAAGGTTCCACCCTTCGAAAGGACTCACCCCTCCACTTT
.	many	TRBV5-1	TRBJ1-1	CASSLDRRGVWNTEAFF	TGCGCCAGCAGCTTGGACCGGCGGGGGGTTTGGAACACTGAAGCTTTCTTT
TRBD2	many	TRBV7-2	TRBJ2-3	CASSPRPLAPGSTDTQYF	TGTGCCAGCAGCCCACGCCCACTAGCGCCCGGGAGCACAGATACGCAGTATTTT
.	many	TRBV27	TRBJ1-6	CASSSQGEITLHF	TGTGCCAGCAGTTCGCAGGGTGAGATCACCCTCCACTTT
TRBD1	many	TRBV10-3	TRBJ2-6	CAISIGQGGSGANVLTF	TGTGCCATCAGTATAGGACAGGGGGGCTCTGGGGCCAACGTCCTGACTTTC
TRBD1	many	TRBV25-1	TRBJ1-2	CASSAGDRQEGYTF	TGTGCCAGCAGTGCCGGGGACAGGCAAGAGGGCTACACCTTC
TRBD2	many	TRBV20-1	TRBJ2-5	CSALPVVAGVQETQYF	TGCAGTGCTCTTCCGGTAGTAGCGGGGGTACAAGAGACCCAGTACTTC
.	many	TRBV20-1	TRBJ2-7	CSAPDSVYEQYF	TGCAGTGCCCCCGACAGCGTGTACGAGCAGTACTTC
.	many	TRBV4-3	TRBJ2-3	CASSQEPGGLGADTQYF	TGCGCCAGCAGCCAAGAACCCGGGGGATTAGGAGCAGATACGCAGTATTTT
TRBD1	many	TRBV7-7	TRBJ2-1	CASSPYPGTGVGNEQFF	TGTGCTAGCAGCCCTTACCCCGGGACAGGGGTGGGCAATGAGCAGTTCTTC
TRBD1	many	TRBV20-1	TRBJ1-5	CSGITGGDQPQHF	TGCAGTGGTATTACAGGGGGAGATCAGCCCCAGCATTTT
.	medium-sized	TRBV28	TRBJ2-3	CASSLSSGLRADTQYF	TGTGCCAGCAGTTTAAGTTCAGGGCTAAGGGCAGATACGCAGTATTTT
.	many	TRBV5-5	TRBJ2-7	CASSRGTFGEQYF	TGTGCCAGCAGCCGAGGGACATTCGGGGAGCAGTACTTC
.	many	TRBV20-1	TRBJ1-1	CSARDGMNTEAFF	TGCAGTGCTAGAGACGGCATGAACACTGAAGCTTTCTTT